This T cell receptor (beta chain) was sequenced during a study of T cell repertoires in cytomegalovirus infection. About the study: TCR beta signatures that were public indicated CMV infection and matching HLA type.

The sample holds many counts of this clonotype. Its target is not known. Germline V lookup: CDR1 SGHTA, CDR2 FQGNSA. The CDR3 extends over 15 amino acids. Losses at the gene ends were 5 bases for V and 3 bases for J; bases not matched to a gene: 8. General study points: Cumulated frequencies of public TCR beta families served to identify carriers of CMV plus the relevant HLA. CMV-specific TCR beta clonotypes restricted by HLA-C dominated the ex vivo response.

One entry per CDR3 protein, called by TCRdb with MiXCR from the reads. The sample yields under 300,000 distinct CDR3 sequences, roughly an eighth seen once. The chain employs TRBV7-2 and TRBJ2-7, with 9 bases identical to TRBD2. The clonotype comes from a human donor in good health (CMV status not recorded). Some clones in this sample may be carry-over from other donors' samples. The sequenced sample consisted of PBMCs. The CDR3 loop reads CASSLKRLAVYEQYF. The CDR3 coding sequence is TGTGCCAGCAGCCTCAAACGACTAGCGGTCTACGAGCAGTACTTC.